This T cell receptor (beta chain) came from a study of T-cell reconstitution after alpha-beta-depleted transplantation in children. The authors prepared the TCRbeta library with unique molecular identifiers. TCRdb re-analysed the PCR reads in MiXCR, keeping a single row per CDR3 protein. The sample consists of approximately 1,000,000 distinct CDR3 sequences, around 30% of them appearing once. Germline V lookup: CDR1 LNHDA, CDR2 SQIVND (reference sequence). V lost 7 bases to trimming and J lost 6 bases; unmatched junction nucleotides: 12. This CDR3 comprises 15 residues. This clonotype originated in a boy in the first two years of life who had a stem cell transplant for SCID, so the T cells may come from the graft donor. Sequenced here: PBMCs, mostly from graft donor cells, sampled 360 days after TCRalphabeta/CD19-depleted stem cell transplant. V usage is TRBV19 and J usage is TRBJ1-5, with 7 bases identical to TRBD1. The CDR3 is CASKWRVQGIQPQHF. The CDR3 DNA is TGTGCCAGTAAGTGGAGGGTACAGGGGATTCAGCCCCAGCATTTT.